This passage covers 27 T cell receptor beta chains from one sample sequenced in a study of low-dose radiotherapy and immunotherapy resistance in tumors. The time point is: before trial treatment. First-strand cDNA relied on TRAV- and TRBV-specific primers spanning alpha and beta chains. Over about 19 PCR cycles, TCRs were amplified from a constant-region primer and V-primer adapter. TCRdb ran MiXCR on the reads and lists one entry per CDR3 protein. This sample has 55,000 to 65,000 distinct CDR3 sequences; 26% occur once, and the top ten carry roughly 6.5%. Sequenced here: PBMCs, sampled before treatment. These receptors were collected from a male donor with rectosigmoid adenocarcinoma.

The J gene is TRBJ1-3, the V gene TRBV2; D is undetermined. The germline V and J ends were trimmed by 10 bases and 0 bases, with 16 bases remaining between them. In germline, CDR1 is SNHLY, CDR2 FYNNEI. This CDR3 region has 15 residues. The DNA for the CDR3 is TGTGCCACCTGGGGTGAAGACCGCTCTGGAAACACCATATATTTT. Its protein is CATWGEDRSGNTIYF.

This clonotype was detected many times. CDR3 DNA sequence: TGTGCCTGGAGTGGAGGGACAGGGAATGAAAAACTGTTTTTT. Protein sequence: CAWSGGTGNEKLFF. The genes are TRBV30 and TRBJ1-4; TRBD1 matches 9 bases. CDR3 size: 14 residues. The ends lost 1 base at V and 5 bases at J; junction bases unmatched: 2. Germline assignment: CDR1 GTSNPN and CDR2 SVGIG (reference sequence).

This clonotype was seen at least ten times. The rearrangement uses TRBV28 and TRBJ2-3; weak D call: TRBD1 (7 bases). The V end lost 6 bases, the J end lost 2 bases, and 15 bases lay between the germline ends. This CDR3 has 15 amino acids. Germline V gene data show CDR1 as MDHEN and CDR2 as SYDVKM. CDR3 sequence: CASRPRGTVTDTQYF. In DNA, the CDR3 is TGTGCCAGCAGGCCTCGGGGGACAGTCACAGATACGCAGTATTTT.

The table lists this clonotype with a few counts. The V gene is TRBV2, the J gene TRBJ2-1, with D perhaps being TRBD1 or TRBD2 (6 bases each). The CDR3 is made up of 12 amino acids. Trimming shortened V by 7 bases and J by 10 bases, and 14 bases separated the two germline ends. Germline V gene data show CDR1 as SNHLY and CDR2 as FYNNEI. This CDR3 is CASKGEVWEQFF. In nucleotides, the CDR3 is TGTGCCAGCAAGGGGGAGGTTTGGGAGCAGTTCTTC. Full variable domain (outside the CDR3, taken from reference TRBV2 and TRBJ2-1): EPEVTQTPSHQVTQMGQEVILRCVPISNHLYFYWYRQILGQKVEFLVSFYNNEISEKSEIFDDQFSVERPDGSNFTLKIRSTKLEDSAMYFCASKGEVWEQFFGPGTRLTVL.

As regards this clonotype: A far larger clone is one base from this, pointing to a likely read error. The V and J genes are TRBV28 and TRBJ2-5; the D gene is possibly TRBD1 (5 bases). The CDR3 extends over 15 amino acids. Trimming stripped 2 bases from V and 11 bases from J, with 21 bases between. The V gene's germline CDR1 is MDHEN and CDR2 SYDVKM. CDR3 nucleotides: TGTGCCAGCAGTTTAGGTGGGGCAACCTACAATGAGCAGTACTTC. Translated: CASSLGGATYNEQYF.

The chain has TRBV5-1 and TRBJ2-2, with D perhaps matching TRBD1 (7 bases). The germline V and J ends were trimmed by 4 bases and 4 bases, with 14 bases remaining between them. The CDR3 contains 15 residues. Germline CDR1 is SGHRS and CDR2 is YFSETQ. CDR3 sequence (DNA): TGCGCCAGCAGCCCCAGACAGGGAGGCACCGGGGAGCTGTTTTTT. Translation: CASSPRQGGTGELFF.

A word on this clonotype: Given a far larger clone just one base away, this is likely a sequencing read error. The chain is built from TRBV27 and TRBJ1-2; D gene ambiguous. Germline V lookup: CDR1 MNHEY, CDR2 SMNVEV (reference sequence). Trimming stripped 7 bases from V and 10 bases from J, with 13 bases between. This CDR3 has 11 residues. Here the CDR3 reads CASNVGIVYTF. As DNA, the CDR3 is TGTGCCAGCAACGTCGGGATAGTCTACACCTTC.

This clonotype was picked up many times. The germline gene is not matched at one end of the junction; a read error may be the cause. The CDR3 DNA sequence: TGTGCCAGCACCTTAGCGGGGATGAATGAGCAGTTCTTC. It specifies CASTLAGMNEQFF. This rearrangement joins TRBV7-6 to TRBJ2-1; 8 bases line up with TRBD2. The CDR3 has 13 amino acids. The germline CDR1 and CDR2 sequences are SGHVS and FNYEAQ.

There are many counts of this clonotype. The gene calls are TRBV7-2 and TRBJ1-5, with D unresolved. The germline V gene encodes CDR1 SGHTA and CDR2 FQGNSA. V was clipped by 1 base and J by 11 bases, with 9 bases between them. The CDR3 runs 12 residues. The CDR3, as DNA: TGTGCCAGCAGCTTAGGGTCCCGGGCCCAGCATTTT. This translates into CASSLGSRAQHF.

This clonotype was recorded at least ten times. A read error may account for a junction end that differs from germline. The chain links TRBV19 to TRBJ2-3; possibly TRBD2 for D (6 bases). The CDR3 has 13 amino acids. Germline CDR1 reads LNHDA; CDR2 reads SQIVND (reference sequence). CDR3 amino acids: CALRDFDTDTQYF. CDR3 DNA: TGCGCTCTCCGGGACTTCGACACAGATACGCAGTATTTT.

Concerning this clonotype: A far larger clone is just one base off, so this is likely a read error. The chain is built from TRBV6-7 and TRBJ1-6, with D possibly matching TRBD1 (5 bases). TRBV6-7 is flagged as an ORF with uncertain function. The CDR3 runs to 15 residues. This CDR3 is CASSYSEEGNSPFHF. The CDR3 bases are TGTGCCAGCAGTTACTCCGAGGAGGGGAATTCACCCTTCCACTTT.

This clonotype was seen at least ten times. The CDR3 DNA is TGTGCCAGCAGCGCCCGAAACACTGAAGCTTTCTTT. It encodes CASSARNTEAFF. V and J are TRBV5-4 and TRBJ1-1; D not certain. Germline assignment: CDR1 SGHNT and CDR2 YYREEE (reference sequence). This CDR3 spans 12 amino acids. Between the trimmed V and J ends, which lost 4 bases and 2 bases, there was a span of 6 bases.

This clonotype was counted many times. This rearrangement joins TRBV9 to TRBJ2-4; 14 nucleotides match TRBD2. V gave up 3 bases and J gave up 13 bases; unmatched junction bases: 3. The germline V gene encodes CDR1 SGDLS and CDR2 YYNGEE. The CDR3 spans 13 residues. The CDR3 DNA reads TGTGCCAGCAGCGACGGGACTAGCGGGGGCCAGTACTTC. Its translation is CASSDGTSGGQYF.

The chain links TRBV4-3 to TRBJ2-6; no clear D gene. V gave up 0 bases and J gave up 2 bases, with 11 bases separating them. Germline V gene data show CDR1 as LGHNA and CDR2 as YSLEER. This CDR3 spans 17 amino acids. CDR3 protein: CASSQEVSRTGANVLTF. As DNA, the CDR3 is TGCGCCAGCAGCCAAGAAGTCAGCCGTACTGGGGCCAACGTCCTGACTTTC.

This clonotype occurred many times. The rearrangement joins TRBV7-2 to TRBJ2-3; D is ambiguous. The CDR3 spans 12 residues. Per germline, CDR1 SGHTA and CDR2 FQGNSA. V lost 3 bases, J lost 2 bases, and 3 bases lay in between. The CDR3 region has the DNA TGTGCCAGCAGCTTCGACACAGATACGCAGTATTTT. Its protein product is CASSFDTDTQYF.

This sequence joins TRBV19 and TRBJ1-2; a possible D gene is TRBD1 (6 bases). This CDR3 region has 13 residues. Trimming removed 3 bases from V and 8 bases from J, with 13 bases in between. Per germline, CDR1 LNHDA and CDR2 SQIVND (reference sequence). CDR3 in amino acids: CASSMAGAGGYTF. DNA of the CDR3: TGTGCCAGTAGTATGGCGGGGGCTGGCGGCTACACCTTC.

This clonotype ranks as medium-sized. The chain combines TRBV6-5 with TRBJ2-7; TRBD1 is a possible D gene (6 bases). The CDR3 loop spans 14 amino acids. Trimming pared 6 bases from V and 7 bases from J, leaving 19 bases between. Looked up from germline, CDR1 is MNHEY and CDR2 is SVGAGI. This chain's CDR3 is CASSRQADLREQYF. CDR3 nucleotides: TGTGCCAGCAGCAGACAGGCGGATCTGAGGGAGCAGTACTTC.

This clonotype was found many times. The chain has TRBV28 and TRBJ2-7; D may match TRBD1 or TRBD2 (5 bases each). CDR1 is MDHEN, CDR2 SYDVKM, per germline. This CDR3 comprises 16 residues. Trimming left V 2 bases short and J 2 bases short, with 16 bases between. The CDR3 DNA sequence: TGTGCCAGCAGTTTAAACAGGAGGTCCCCTACCTACGAGCAGTACTTC. As protein: CASSLNRRSPTYEQYF.

The chain links TRBV4-2 to TRBJ1-5; 8 nucleotides agree with TRBD1. CDR3 size: 15 residues. CDR1 and CDR2 (germline): LGHNA, YNFKEQ. V shed 2 bases, J shed 4 bases, and the junction held 4 bases outside the gene matches. In DNA, the CDR3 is TGTGCCAGCAGCCAACAGGGGGCCGTTAATCAGCCCCAGCATTTT. This sequence encodes CASSQQGAVNQPQHF.

This clonotype was seen repeatedly, ten times or more. The junction departs from the called germline gene at one end, perhaps through a read error. The chain couples TRBV5-4 to TRBJ2-3, with 12 bases that match TRBD2. CDR3 length: 16 residues. Germline CDR1 SGHNT, CDR2 YYREEE (reference sequence). This CDR3 reads CASSQDLAGGADTQYF. The CDR3 coding sequence is TGCGCCAGCAGCCAAGACCTAGCGGGAGGGGCAGATACGCAGTATTTT.

Note on this clonotype: A far larger clone differs by one base, so this is likely a read error. For the CDR3, the DNA is TGTGCCAGCAGTTTAAAGAGGCTAGCGAGTGAAGGCAATGAGCAGTACTTC. It is translated as CASSLKRLASEGNEQYF. The chain combines TRBV12-3 or TRBV12-4 with TRBJ2-7; the D gene is possibly TRBD2 (6 bases). The CDR3 is 17 amino acids. V lost 2 bases and J 7 bases, leaving 24 bases between the germline ends.

In its sample, this clonotype ranks as medium-sized. The chain has TRBV12-3 or TRBV12-4 and TRBJ2-1; D is unresolved. V shed 8 bases and J shed 0 bases, with 11 bases lying between them. The CDR3 has 14 residues. CDR3 nucleotide sequence: TGTGCCAGCTCCGACCAGAACTCCTACAATGAGCAGTTCTTC. This codes for CASSDQNSYNEQFF.

There are many counts of this clonotype. The chain couples TRBV27 to TRBJ1-2; D not certain. The CDR3 spans 13 residues. Per the germline V gene, CDR1 is MNHEY and CDR2 is SMNVEV (reference sequence). Trimming left V 0 bases short and J 8 bases short, with 10 bases between. In DNA, the CDR3 is TGTGCCAGCAGTTTATCAATGGGTTACGGCTACACCTTC. Amino acid sequence: CASSLSMGYGYTF.

There are a few counts of this clonotype. V usage is TRBV12-3 or TRBV12-4 and J usage is TRBJ2-7; TRBD1 matches at 8 bases. The CDR3 has 18 amino acids. Trimming took 5 bases from V and 1 from J; bases not matched to a gene: 16. The CDR3 spells CASSPHMQGAKTSYEQYF. The CDR3 coding sequence is TGTGCCAGCAGTCCCCATATGCAGGGGGCTAAAACGTCCTACGAGCAGTACTTC.

This clonotype was found many times. The CDR3: CASTSDRSVGTGELFF. The CDR3 bases are TGTGCCAGCACGTCGGACAGGTCGGTTGGCACCGGGGAGCTGTTTTTT. V gene TRBV2 combines with J gene TRBJ2-2, with 7 positions matching TRBD1. The CDR3 consists of 16 residues. Germline V gene data show CDR1 as SNHLY and CDR2 as FYNNEI. V lost 7 bases, J lost 4 bases, and 12 bases stayed unmatched.

This rearrangement joins TRBV5-1 to TRBJ1-1; 9 nucleotides align to TRBD1. Germline CDR1 SGHRS, CDR2 YFSETQ. This CDR3 region has 14 residues. V lost 3 bases to trimming and J lost 1 base; unmatched junction nucleotides: 1. CDR3 loop: CASSSQGANTEAFF. As DNA, the CDR3 is TGCGCCAGCAGCTCACAGGGGGCGAACACTGAAGCTTTCTTT.

V is TRBV29-1 and J is TRBJ2-5; tentative D call: TRBD2 (5 bases). The V gene's germline CDR1 is SQVTM and CDR2 ANQGSEA. The CDR3 has 11 amino acids. The germline V and J ends were trimmed by 5 bases and 4 bases, with 8 bases remaining between them. The CDR3 protein is CSVPGRETQYF. DNA for the CDR3: TGCAGCGTTCCGGGGAGAGAGACCCAGTACTTC.